The 8 T cell receptor beta chains below were found in one sample sequenced in a study of T-cell memory formation after mild COVID-19. TCRdb itself ran the 5' RACE reads through MiXCR, one entry per CDR3 protein. The profile shows 25,000 to 35,000 distinct CDR3 sequences, roughly 21% of them singletons. Sequenced sample: PBMCs or a T cell subset sorted from them (not recorded which). The origin of the receptors is an adult who had mild COVID-19 (a few samples of this study predate the infection). Cell type and time point are not known.

V gene TRBV5-1 combines with J gene TRBJ1-6; D is uncertain. V shed 0 bases and J shed 6 bases, with 16 bases lying between them. CDR1 is SGHRS, CDR2 YFSETQ, per germline. The CDR3 spans 17 residues. The CDR3 loop is CASSLEALSAFNSPLHF. Written as DNA, the CDR3 is TGCGCCAGCAGCTTGGAGGCTCTCTCAGCCTTTAATTCACCCCTCCACTTT.

This clonotype was seen at least ten times. The V call is TRBV5-1, the J call TRBJ1-6; 10 bases agree with TRBD1. CDR1 SGHRS and CDR2 YFSETQ come from the germline V gene. The CDR3 contains 17 residues. The J segment lost 10 bases and the V segment lost 0 bases, leaving 10 bases of the junction unmatched. As DNA, the CDR3 is TGCGCCAGCAGCTTGGGCGGGACAGGGGAGCGTAAGTCACCCCTCCACTTT. This codes for CASSLGGTGERKSPLHF.

The chain has TRBV7-2 and TRBJ2-3; TRBD2 agrees at 7 bases. J lost 0 bases, V lost 5 bases, and 5 bases had no gene match. Germline-derived CDR1 and CDR2 are SGHTA and FQGNSA. This CDR3 comprises 15 residues. The CDR3 sequence is CASSTTGGSTDTQYF. The CDR3 region has the DNA TGTGCCAGCAGCACCACCGGGGGGAGCACAGATACGCAGTATTTT.

This clonotype showed up many times. The V gene is TRBV7-2, the J gene TRBJ2-1; D is unresolved. Germline V gene lookup returns CDR1 SGHTA and CDR2 FQGNSA. The CDR3 runs 15 residues. Between the trimmed V and J ends, which lost 1 base and 2 bases, there was a span of 9 bases. CDR3 sequence reads: CASSLGYKTYNEQFF. CDR3 bases: TGTGCCAGCAGCTTAGGCTATAAGACCTACAATGAGCAGTTCTTC.

This clonotype was recorded at least ten times. The CDR3 region has the DNA TGTGCCAGCAGCTTGCGTACTGTGGGCACTGAAGCTTTCTTT. Translating it yields CASSLRTVGTEAFF. The chain joins TRBV7-9 to TRBJ1-1; D not resolved. From germline, CDR1 is SEHNR and CDR2 FQNEAQ (reference sequence). The CDR3 is made up of 14 amino acids. V lost 3 bases and J lost 4, with 12 bases in between.

This clonotype was detected many times. V gene TRBV5-1 combines with J gene TRBJ2-6; D is unclear. The V end lost 0 bases, the J end lost 0 bases, and 10 bases lay between the germline ends. The CDR3 has 17 amino acids. Germline values: CDR1 SGHRS, CDR2 YFSETQ. The CDR3 DNA reads TGCGCCAGCAGCTTGGTGGCAGTTAACTCTGGGGCCAACGTCCTGACTTTC. Protein sequence: CASSLVAVNSGANVLTF.

This clonotype appeared many times. The chain links TRBV29-1 to TRBJ1-3; D is ambiguous. There are 13 residues in the CDR3. Germline assignment: CDR1 SQVTM and CDR2 ANQGSEA. Trimming took off 3 bases at V and 3 bases at J, with 9 bases between the two ends. The CDR3 DNA is TGCAGCGTTGAGTATAGCGGTGGAAACACCATATATTTT. Amino acids: CSVEYSGGNTIYF.

This clonotype was seen at least ten times. The V gene is TRBV6-2 or TRBV6-3, the J gene TRBJ1-1; D unresolved. Germline V gene lookup returns CDR1 MNHEY and CDR2 SVGEGT. The germline V and J ends were trimmed by 2 bases and 0 bases, with 25 bases remaining between them. The CDR3 sequence is 20 residues long. The CDR3 protein is CASSYGPLGRQLNMNTEAFF. The CDR3 DNA sequence: TGTGCCAGCAGTTACGGACCGCTTGGGCGGCAGCTGAACATGAACACTGAAGCTTTCTTT.